The rows below give T cell receptor beta chains drawn from one sample of a study of spatial heterogeneity in lung cancer. TCRdb passed the 5' RACE reads through MiXCR, listing each CDR3 protein once. The sample carries some 1,600 distinct CDR3 sequences, 6.5% to 10% recorded once. Material: normal lung tissue next to the tumor, obtained at surgery. These receptors all stem from a female donor with early-stage non-small cell lung cancer. Each CDR3 is given with its conserved first and last residue. A D gene is named only where the DNA matches it firmly. Rows may omit the clone size; those that give it use once, few, many or a size class.

clone_size d_call j_call v_call cdr3_length cdr3_aa cdr3_nt
once - TRBJ2-1 TRBV19 16 CASSIDAASGGGEQFF TGTGCCAGTAGTATAGATGCGGCTAGCGGAGGGGGTGAGCAGTTCTTC
medium-sized TRBD2 TRBJ2-3 TRBV27 16 CASSLRLAGGVDTQYF TGTGCCAGCAGTTTAAGGCTAGCGGGGGGCGTGGATACGCAGTATTTT
- - TRBJ2-7 TRBV20-1 14 CSARDQTVRNEQYF TGCAGTGCTAGAGATCAGACAGTAAGGAACGAGCAGTACTTC
large TRBD1 TRBJ1-5 TRBV12-3/TRBV12-4 14 CASRLGTGDQPQHF TGTGCCAGCAGGCTCGGGACAGGGGATCAGCCCCAGCATTTT
- - TRBJ2-1 TRBV11-1 15 CASSAGTGPTNEQFF TGTGCCAGCAGCGCCGGGACGGGCCCTACCAATGAGCAGTTCTTC
medium-sized TRBD2 TRBJ2-3 TRBV7-2 15 CASSRDQRGADTQYF TGTGCCAGCAGCCGGGACCAGCGGGGGGCAGATACGCAGTATTTT
- - TRBJ1-2 TRBV12-3/TRBV12-4 14 CASSWGPSNYGYTF TGTGCCAGCAGCTGGGGACCTTCTAACTATGGCTACACCTTC
medium-sized - TRBJ2-7 TRBV7-7 14 CASSPDRGSYEQYF TGTGCTAGCAGCCCGGACCGAGGCTCCTACGAGCAGTACTTC
large TRBD1 TRBJ2-1 TRBV12-3/TRBV12-4 17 CASSFKGAGLSVNEQFF TGTGCCAGCAGTTTTAAGGGGGCAGGACTTTCGGTGAATGAGCAGTTCTTC
many - TRBJ2-3 TRBV11-2 15 CASSEPGDITDTQYF TGTGCCAGCAGCGAACCGGGAGACATCACAGATACGCAGTATTTT
few - TRBJ1-6 TRBV2 16 CASSVDRVTYNSPLHF TGTGCCAGCAGTGTAGACAGAGTAACCTATAATTCACCCCTCCACTTT
many - TRBJ2-2 TRBV7-8 18 CASSLSAVGITRAGELFF TGTGCCAGCAGCTTATCAGCTGTGGGCATCACCCGTGCCGGGGAGCTGTTTTTT
medium-sized - TRBJ1-1 TRBV12-3/TRBV12-4 13 CASSFAQNTEAFF TGTGCCAGCAGTTTCGCCCAGAACACTGAAGCTTTCTTT
medium-sized TRBD2 TRBJ2-2 TRBV12-3/TRBV12-4 16 CASSLQLAGYTGELFF TGTGCCAGCAGTCTGCAGCTAGCGGGGTACACCGGGGAGCTGTTTTTT
medium-sized - TRBJ1-2 TRBV4-1 14 CASSQGRVEYGYTF TGCGCCAGCAGCCAAGGCAGGGTAGAGTATGGCTACACCTTC
- - TRBJ2-1 TRBV6-2/TRBV6-3 13 CASSSEQDDEQFF TGTGCCAGCAGTTCAGAGCAGGACGATGAGCAGTTCTTC
medium-sized - TRBJ2-7 TRBV20-1 13 CSARAPIRDEQYF TGCAGTGCTAGAGCCCCAATTCGGGACGAGCAGTACTTC
medium-sized TRBD1 TRBJ2-5 TRBV19 14 CASSLAGGLETQYF TGTGCCAGTAGCCTGGCAGGGGGTTTGGAGACCCAGTACTTC
medium-sized - TRBJ1-6 TRBV4-2 14 CASSQAGVGKPLHF TGTGCCAGCAGCCAAGCAGGGGTTGGTAAGCCCCTCCACTTT
- TRBD2 TRBJ2-3 TRBV6-1 19 CASSESRWGLAGEVDTQYF TGTGCCAGCAGTGAATCCCGATGGGGATTAGCGGGAGAGGTAGATACGCAGTATTTT
many - TRBJ2-4 TRBV7-9 13 CASSLASANIQYF TGTGCCAGCAGCTTAGCCAGCGCCAACATTCAGTACTTC
large - TRBJ2-3 TRBV19 13 CASSGRSTGTQYF TGTGCCAGTAGCGGCCGATCAACGGGTACGCAGTATTTT
few - TRBJ1-2 TRBV25-1 12 CATTTGMDGYTF TGTGCCACCACCACAGGGATGGATGGCTACACCTTC